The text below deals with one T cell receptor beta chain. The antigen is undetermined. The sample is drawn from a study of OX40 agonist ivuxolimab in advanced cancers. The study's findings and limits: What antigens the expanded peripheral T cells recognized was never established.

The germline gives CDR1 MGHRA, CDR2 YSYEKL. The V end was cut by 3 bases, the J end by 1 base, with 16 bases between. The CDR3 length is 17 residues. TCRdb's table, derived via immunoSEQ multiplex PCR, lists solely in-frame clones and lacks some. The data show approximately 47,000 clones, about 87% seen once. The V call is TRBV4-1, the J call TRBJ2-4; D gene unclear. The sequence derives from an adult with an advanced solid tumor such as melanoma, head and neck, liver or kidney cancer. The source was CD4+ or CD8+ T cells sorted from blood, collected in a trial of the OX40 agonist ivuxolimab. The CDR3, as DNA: TGCGCCAGCAGCCACCGCCCGCTAACAGTGGCCAAAAACATTCAGTACTTC. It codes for CASSHRPLTVAKNIQYF.